These 10 T cell receptor beta chains originate from one sample sequenced in a study of shared clonotypes between healthy human individuals. Naive CD8 cells lacked CD45RO and underwent positive selection for CCR7, leaving out terminally differentiated effector memory CD45RA+ cells. Assay: immunoSEQ multiplex PCR; the TCRdb copy retains only in-frame clones and omits some. The data show approximately 720,000 clones, roughly nine tenths seen once. The sequenced material came from naive CD8+ T cells sorted from blood. The receptors were gathered from a man aged 30 to 39 in good health.

This chain joins TRBV10-2 and TRBJ2-1, with no clear D. This CDR3 comprises 12 residues. Germline V lookup: CDR1 WSHSY, CDR2 SAAADI. V gave up 3 bases and J gave up 4 bases, with 4 bases separating them. This CDR3 reads CASSDDYNEQFF. The CDR3 DNA reads TGCGCCAGCAGTGACGATTACAATGAGCAGTTCTTC.

The rearrangement joins TRBV10-3 to TRBJ2-7; 10 bases are shared with TRBD1. The J segment lost 5 bases and the V segment lost 7 bases, leaving 2 bases of the junction unmatched. This CDR3 spans 12 amino acids. The germline CDR1 and CDR2 sequences are ENHRY and SYGVKD. The CDR3 DNA reads as TGTGCCATCAAAGACAGGGGGCACGAGCAGTACTTC. It encodes CAIKDRGHEQYF.

This chain uses TRBV9 with TRBJ2-1; perhaps TRBD1 as D (5 bases). This CDR3 has 15 amino acids. V lost 1 base to trimming and J lost 2 bases, with 10 bases between them. The V gene's germline CDR1 is SGDLS and CDR2 YYNGEE. The CDR3 coding sequence is TGTGCCAGCAGCGTACAGGGTGGGCCCTACAATGAGCAGTTCTTC. As protein: CASSVQGGPYNEQFF.

Notes on this clone: This same CDR3 is encoded by further DNA sequences in the sample. The chain links TRBV10-1 to TRBJ2-1, with 7 nucleotides matching TRBD2. Trimming removed 2 bases from V and 2 bases from J; junction bases left unmatched: 0. Looked up from germline, CDR1 is WNHNN and CDR2 is SYGVQD (reference sequence). The CDR3 loop spans 14 amino acids. CDR3 sequence reads: CASSEGGAYNEQFF. DNA for the CDR3: TGCGCCAGCAGTGAGGGGGGGGCCTACAATGAGCAGTTCTTC.

The J gene is TRBJ2-3, the V gene TRBV27; TRBD2 aligns across 7 bases. The CDR3 sequence is 16 residues long. The germline CDR1 and CDR2 sequences are MNHEY and SMNVEV (reference sequence). V dropped 0 bases and J dropped 5; count of bases not matched to a gene: 8. The DNA for the CDR3 is TGTGCCAGCAGTTTATCTTGGGATCTAGCGGAAGATACGCAGTATTTT. This gives the protein CASSLSWDLAEDTQYF.

Note on this clone: Other DNA variants within this sample encode the same CDR3. The chain carries TRBV27 and TRBJ2-1; D is uncertain. Germline-derived CDR1 and CDR2 are MNHEY and SMNVEV (reference sequence). CDR3 length equals 13 residues. Trimming shortened V by 5 bases and J by 4 bases, and 9 bases separated the two germline ends. The CDR3 sequence: CASSAGFYNEQFF. CDR3 sequence (DNA): TGTGCCAGCAGTGCTGGGTTTTACAATGAGCAGTTCTTC.

This chain links TRBV19 with TRBJ1-5, with D tentatively TRBD1 (5 bases). Trimming took off 7 bases at V and 4 bases at J, with 17 bases between the two ends. The CDR3 has 15 residues. Germline-derived CDR1 and CDR2 are LNHDA and SQIVND (reference sequence). CDR3: CASTPPGVGNQPQHF. In DNA, the CDR3 is TGTGCCAGTACCCCCCCGGGGGTGGGGAATCAGCCCCAGCATTTT.

The V and J genes are TRBV10-3 and TRBJ2-3; 9 nucleotides align to TRBD2. The CDR3 runs to 16 residues. The germline CDR1 and CDR2 sequences are ENHRY and SYGVKD. The junction had 7 bases not matched to a gene; V was cut back by 2 bases and J by 4 bases. The CDR3 sequence: CAISEAQREDPDTQYF. CDR3 coding DNA: TGTGCCATCAGTGAGGCTCAGCGGGAGGACCCAGATACGCAGTATTTT.

The chain is built from TRBV5-4 and TRBJ1-4; no clear D. Germline assignment: CDR1 SGHNT and CDR2 YYREEE (reference sequence). V was cut by 2 bases and J by 8 bases, with 13 bases left in between. The CDR3 extends over 14 amino acids. The CDR3 nucleotides are TGTGCCAGCAGCTTTAATCCGGCCCGCGAAAAACTGTTTTTT. This encodes CASSFNPAREKLFF.

The V call is TRBV9, the J call TRBJ2-7, with TRBD1 matching over 8 bases. V shed 2 bases and J 1 base; nucleotides not matched to a gene: 5. The CDR3 runs 15 residues. CDR1 and CDR2 (germline): SGDLS, YYNGEE. The CDR3 spells CASSVGGDRSYEQYF. DNA for the CDR3: TGTGCCAGCAGCGTCGGAGGGGACAGGTCCTACGAGCAGTACTTC.